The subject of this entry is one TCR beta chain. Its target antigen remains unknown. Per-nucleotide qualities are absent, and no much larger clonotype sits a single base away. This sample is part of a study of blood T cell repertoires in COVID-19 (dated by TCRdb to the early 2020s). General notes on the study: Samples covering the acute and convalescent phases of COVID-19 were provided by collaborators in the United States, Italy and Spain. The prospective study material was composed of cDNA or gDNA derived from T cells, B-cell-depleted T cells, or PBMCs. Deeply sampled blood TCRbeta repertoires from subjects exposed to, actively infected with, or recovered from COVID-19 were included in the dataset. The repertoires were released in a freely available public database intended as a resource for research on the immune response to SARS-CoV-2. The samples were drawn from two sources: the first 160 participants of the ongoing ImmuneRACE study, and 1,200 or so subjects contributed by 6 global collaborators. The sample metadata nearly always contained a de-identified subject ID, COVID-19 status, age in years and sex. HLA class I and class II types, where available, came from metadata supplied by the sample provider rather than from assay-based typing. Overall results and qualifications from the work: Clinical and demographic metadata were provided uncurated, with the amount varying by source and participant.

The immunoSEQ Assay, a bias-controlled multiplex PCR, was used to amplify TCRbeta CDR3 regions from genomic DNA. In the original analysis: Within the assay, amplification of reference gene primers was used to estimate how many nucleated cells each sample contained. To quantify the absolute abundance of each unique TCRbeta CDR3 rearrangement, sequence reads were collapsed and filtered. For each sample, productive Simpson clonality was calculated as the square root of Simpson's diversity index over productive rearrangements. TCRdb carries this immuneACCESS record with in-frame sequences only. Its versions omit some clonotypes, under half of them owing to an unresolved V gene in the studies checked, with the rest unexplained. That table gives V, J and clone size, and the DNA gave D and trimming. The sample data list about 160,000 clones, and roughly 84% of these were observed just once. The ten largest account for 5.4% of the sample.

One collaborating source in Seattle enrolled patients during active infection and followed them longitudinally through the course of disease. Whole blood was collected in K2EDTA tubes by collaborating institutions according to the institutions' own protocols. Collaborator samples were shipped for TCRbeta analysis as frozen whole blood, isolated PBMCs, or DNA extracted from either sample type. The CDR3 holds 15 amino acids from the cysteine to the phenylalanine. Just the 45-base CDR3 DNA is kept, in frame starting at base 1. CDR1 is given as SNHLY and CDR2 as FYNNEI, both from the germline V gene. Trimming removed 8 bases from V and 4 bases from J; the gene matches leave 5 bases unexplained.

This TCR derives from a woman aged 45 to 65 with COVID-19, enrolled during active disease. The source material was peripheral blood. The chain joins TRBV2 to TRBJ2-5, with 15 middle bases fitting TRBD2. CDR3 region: CASGLAGGPGETQYF. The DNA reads TGTGCCAGCGGACTAGCGGGGGGGCCCGGAGAGACCCAGTACTTC.